A single sample is the source of the 10 T cell receptor beta chains below, sequenced in a study of T cells after yellow fever vaccination. TCRdb called the 5' RACE reads again in MiXCR, with one record for every CDR3 protein. The sample lists roughly 150,000 distinct CDR3 sequences, just over 6.5% occurring once. The starting material was CD4+ T cells sorted from PBMCs, obtained 10 days after the yellow fever booster vaccination. The receptors come from a man between 25 and 39 years old who received the YFV17D yellow fever vaccine.

This clonotype has a count of ten or more. This chain links TRBV20-1 with TRBJ2-3, with a weak D call TRBD1 (5 bases). V lost 2 bases to trimming and J lost 6 bases, with 12 bases between them. This CDR3 region has 13 residues. Germline CDR1 and CDR2: DFQATT and SNEGSKA (reference sequence). The CDR3 bases are TGCAGTGCTAGATCCCCAGGGTCGGATACGCAGTATTTT. This gives the protein CSARSPGSDTQYF.

V and J are TRBV5-4 and TRBJ1-4, with 8 bases matching TRBD1. V trimming: 3 bases; J trimming: 2 bases; junction bases outside the gene matches: 6. Germline CDR1 is SGHNT and CDR2 is YYREEE (reference sequence). This CDR3 comprises 16 residues. CDR3 nucleotide sequence: TGTGCCAGCAGCTCCCAGGGGGCGCGGACTAATGAAAAACTGTTTTTT. Its translation is CASSSQGARTNEKLFF.

This clonotype was seen ten or more times. The rearrangement uses TRBV20-1 and TRBJ2-5; 7 bases are shared with TRBD1. V shed 4 bases, J shed 0 bases, and the junction held 8 bases outside the gene matches. The CDR3 sequence is 15 residues long. Germline V lookup: CDR1 DFQATT, CDR2 SNEGSKA (reference sequence). DNA for the CDR3: TGCAGTGCTAAAACAGGGGCCCCAAACCAAGAGACCCAGTACTTC. It is translated as CSAKTGAPNQETQYF.

In this sample, this clonotype turned up many times. The chain combines TRBV10-2 with TRBJ1-2, with D unresolved. V lost 10 bases and J lost 8, with 14 bases in between. Germline CDR1 reads WSHSY; CDR2 reads SAAADI. This CDR3 region has 11 residues. CDR3 bases: TGCGCCACTAGCCCAGGTGGCGGCTACACCTTC. As protein: CATSPGGGYTF.

This clonotype was picked up many times. The chain is built from TRBV6-2 or TRBV6-3 and TRBJ1-1, with D hard to call. Trimming cost V 8 bases and J 3 bases, with 13 bases left between them. Germline V lookup: CDR1 MNHEY, CDR2 SVGEGT. The CDR3 is 13 residues long. The CDR3 loop reads CASGIYGDTEAFF. The CDR3 bases are TGTGCCAGCGGGATTTATGGCGACACTGAAGCTTTCTTT.

There are many counts of this clonotype. V usage is TRBV10-2 and J usage is TRBJ2-1, with D possibly matching TRBD2 (5 bases). The V and J ends lost 6 bases and 5 bases respectively, with 11 bases between them. Germline CDR1 WSHSY, CDR2 SAAADI. CDR3 length: 13 amino acids. As DNA, the CDR3 is TGCGCCAGCAGCGGGAATTGGGACAATGAGCAGTTCTTC. Translating gives CASSGNWDNEQFF.

The table lists this clonotype with many counts. The rearrangement joins TRBV11-2 to TRBJ2-5; 11 bases are shared with TRBD2. The V gene's germline CDR1 is SGHAT and CDR2 FQNNGV. The CDR3 runs to 17 residues. Germline trimming cut 5 bases from V and 0 bases from J; bases unmatched to any gene: 8. The CDR3 sequence is CASSPRLAGTNQETQYF. The CDR3 DNA reads TGTGCCAGCAGCCCAAGACTAGCGGGGACCAACCAAGAGACCCAGTACTTC.

In its sample, this clonotype was seen a few times. The V call is TRBV27, the J call TRBJ2-5; TRBD2 agrees at 13 bases. V gave up 5 bases and J gave up 1 base; unmatched junction bases: 4. The CDR3 is 16 amino acids. Per the germline V gene, CDR1 is MNHEY and CDR2 is SMNVEV (reference sequence). This chain's CDR3 is CASSPWTSGSQETQYF. CDR3 DNA: TGTGCCAGCAGTCCCTGGACTAGCGGGAGCCAAGAGACCCAGTACTTC.

This clonotype was counted many times. The V and J genes are TRBV6-5 and TRBJ2-3, with TRBD2 matching 7 bases. CDR3 length equals 16 residues. V was clipped by 3 bases and J by 7 bases; unmatched bases: 13. Per the germline V gene, CDR1 is MNHEY and CDR2 is SVGAGI. CDR3: CASSYHRRGGPNTQYF. The CDR3 nucleotides are TGTGCCAGCAGTTATCACCGGAGGGGAGGGCCGAATACGCAGTATTTT.

This clonotype appeared many times. V and J are TRBV24-1 and TRBJ2-1; D not certain. From germline, CDR1 is KGHDR and CDR2 SFDVKD. The CDR3 is made up of 11 amino acids. The V gene lost 9 bases and the J gene lost 7 bases, with 9 bases spanning the gap. CDR3 sequence reads: CATGVGNEQFF. In nucleotides, the CDR3 is TGTGCCACCGGGGTGGGGAATGAGCAGTTCTTC.